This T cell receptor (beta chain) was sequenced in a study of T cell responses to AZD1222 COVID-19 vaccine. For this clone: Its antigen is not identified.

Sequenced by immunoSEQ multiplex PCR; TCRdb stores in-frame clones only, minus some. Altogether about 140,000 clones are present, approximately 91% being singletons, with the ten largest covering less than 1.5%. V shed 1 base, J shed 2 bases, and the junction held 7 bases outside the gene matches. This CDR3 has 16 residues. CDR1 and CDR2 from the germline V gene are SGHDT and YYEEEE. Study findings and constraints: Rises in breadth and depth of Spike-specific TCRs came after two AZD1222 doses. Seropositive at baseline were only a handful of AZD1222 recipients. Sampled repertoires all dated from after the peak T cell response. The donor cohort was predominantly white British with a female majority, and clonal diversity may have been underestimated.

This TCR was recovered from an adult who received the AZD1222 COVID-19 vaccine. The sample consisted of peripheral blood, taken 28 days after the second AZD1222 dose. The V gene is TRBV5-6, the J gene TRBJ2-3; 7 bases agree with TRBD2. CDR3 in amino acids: CASSLRTAGSTDTQYF. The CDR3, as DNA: TGTGCCAGCAGCTTGCGAACAGCGGGGTCCACAGATACGCAGTATTTT.